These 26 T cell receptor beta chains came from one sample sequenced in a study of blood T cell repertoires in COVID-19. Method: immunoSEQ multiplex PCR; TCRdb's copy keeps in-frame clones and lacks some. The data hold hundreds of thousands of clones, with roughly 84% observed a single time. The sequenced material came from PBMCs or T cells enriched from blood (not recorded which). These receptors originate from a woman between 18 and 29 years old who had been exposed to COVID-19.

The V gene is TRBV14, the J gene TRBJ1-2; TRBD1 agrees at 12 bases. The germline CDR1 and CDR2 sequences are SGHDN and FVKESK. This CDR3 has 17 amino acids. The V gene end was trimmed by 4 bases and the J gene end by 3 bases; junction bases not matched to a gene: 9. In DNA form, the CDR3 reads TGTGCCAGCAGCCCTGGGGACAGGGGGCAAGTCTACTATGGCTACACCTTC. This gives the protein CASSPGDRGQVYYGYTF.

This chain connects TRBV7-2 to TRBJ2-7; perhaps TRBD2 as D (6 bases). V lost 3 bases to trimming and J lost 0 bases, with 18 bases between them. Germline CDR1 is SGHTA and CDR2 is FQGNSA. This CDR3 region has 17 residues. The chain's CDR3 is CASSFRLMAGPSYEQYF. The CDR3 DNA follows: TGTGCCAGCAGCTTCCGTCTGATGGCGGGACCCTCCTACGAGCAGTACTTC. Full variable domain (rest looked up from reference TRBV7-2 and TRBJ2-7): GAGVSQSPSNKVTEKGKDVELRCDPISGHTALYWYRQSLGQGLEFLIYFQGNSAPDKSGLPSDRFSAERTGGSVSTLTIQRTQQEDSAVYLCASSFRLMAGPSYEQYFGPGTRLTVT.

The chain has TRBV10-1 and TRBJ1-3; maybe TRBD1 (5 bases). The CDR3 runs 14 residues. Germline CDR1 reads WNHNN; CDR2 reads SYGVQD (reference sequence). V lost 4 bases and J lost 0, with 7 bases in between. The CDR3 DNA is TGCGCCAGCAGTGTTGACAGCTCTGGAAACACCATATATTTT. Residues: CASSVDSSGNTIYF.

V and J are TRBV2 and TRBJ2-1; 7 nucleotides agree with TRBD2. V lost 9 bases to trimming and J lost 5 bases; unmatched junction nucleotides: 13. Germline CDR1 reads SNHLY; CDR2 reads FYNNEI. This CDR3 comprises 15 residues. CDR3 DNA sequence: TGTGCCAGTCTACTGACGGGGGGTCCCGACAATGAGCAGTTCTTC. Its translation is CASLLTGGPDNEQFF.

This clone is a singleton in its sample. The genes are TRBV6-5 and TRBJ1-1, with 7 bases lining up with TRBD1. V was pared by 6 bases and J by 1 base, with 2 bases of the junction left unmatched. CDR1 is MNHEY and CDR2 is SVGAGI in the germline V gene. This CDR3 spans 13 amino acids. The CDR3 here is CASRGQTNTEAFF. CDR3 nucleotides: TGTGCCAGCAGGGGACAGACGAACACTGAAGCTTTCTTT.

This chain uses TRBV19 with TRBJ2-7, with TRBD2 matching over 8 bases. The CDR3 has 15 residues. Trimming removed 4 bases from V and 2 bases from J; junction bases left unmatched: 7. The germline gives CDR1 LNHDA, CDR2 SQIVND (reference sequence). Here the CDR3 DNA reads TGTGCCAGTAGTAACCAACTAGCGGAGCCCTACGAGCAGTACTTC. It yields the protein CASSNQLAEPYEQYF.

This chain uses TRBV6-5 with TRBJ2-3; 7 nucleotides agree with TRBD2. Germline trimming cut 4 bases from V and 6 bases from J; bases unmatched to any gene: 4. The CDR3 has 13 amino acids. CDR1 MNHEY and CDR2 SVGAGI come from the germline V gene. CDR3 residues: CASSLAGYDTQYF. The CDR3 DNA is TGTGCCAGCAGTTTAGCGGGTTACGATACGCAGTATTTT.

For the CDR3, the DNA is TGTGCCAGCAGCCTAACCTCAGGGGCCGAGCAGTACTTC. It translates to CASSLTSGAEQYF. The chain combines TRBV6-2 or TRBV6-3 with TRBJ2-7, with D maybe TRBD1 (6 bases). Germline CDR1 and CDR2: MNHEY and SVGEGT. The CDR3 spans 13 residues. Trimming cost V 6 bases and J 6 bases, with 15 bases left between them.

This clone was picked up one time. The rearrangement links TRBV24-1 to TRBJ1-2, with D maybe TRBD1 (5 bases). Trimming left V 4 bases short and J 5 bases short, with 13 bases between. CDR3 length equals 14 residues. The V gene's germline CDR1 is KGHDR and CDR2 SFDVKD. DNA of the CDR3: TGTGCCACCAGTGAGCGGATGGAGGGGTATGGCTACACCTTC. This sequence encodes CATSERMEGYGYTF.

This clone appeared once. The CDR3 DNA reads TGTGCCAGCAGTGAGAGAACAGGGCGGACTGAAGCTTTCTTT. Translating it yields CASSERTGRTEAFF. The V and J genes are TRBV25-1 and TRBJ1-1; D might be TRBD1 (6 bases). The germline CDR1 and CDR2 sequences are MGHDK and SYGVNS. The CDR3 loop spans 14 amino acids. V was cut by 3 bases and J by 5 bases, with 13 bases left in between.

The V gene is TRBV7-9, the J gene TRBJ2-7; 7 bases match TRBD1. The junction had 11 bases not matched to a gene; V was cut back by 1 base and J by 2 bases. The V gene's germline CDR1 is SEHNR and CDR2 FQNEAQ (reference sequence). The CDR3 is 17 residues long. The CDR3 region has the DNA TGTGCCAGCAGCTTAGATGGTTTTGGGACAGTAACCTACGAGCAGTACTTC. Its translation is CASSLDGFGTVTYEQYF.

The chain couples TRBV4-2 to TRBJ1-1; possibly TRBD1 for D (5 bases). Looked up from germline, CDR1 is LGHNA and CDR2 is YNFKEQ. The CDR3 runs to 12 residues. The V and J ends lost 4 bases and 3 bases respectively, with 6 bases between them. CDR3 region: CASSPGYTEAFF. The CDR3 DNA follows: TGTGCCAGCAGCCCAGGGTACACTGAAGCTTTCTTT.

V and J are TRBV5-4 and TRBJ2-7; D call uncertain. This CDR3 contains 16 residues. Germline V gene sequence: CDR1 SGHNT, CDR2 YYREEE (reference sequence). Trimming left V 1 base short and J 1 base short, with 15 bases between. CDR3 residues: CASSLFSVLRSYEQYF. The CDR3 bases are TGTGCCAGCAGCTTGTTCAGTGTGTTGAGGTCCTACGAGCAGTACTTC.

The CDR3 sequence is CASSAQVNQPQHF. The DNA for the CDR3 is TGTGCCAGTAGTGCACAGGTTAATCAGCCCCAGCATTTT. The chain recombines TRBV19 with TRBJ1-5; D possibly corresponds to TRBD1 (5 bases). Germline CDR1 LNHDA, CDR2 SQIVND (reference sequence). The length of the CDR3 is 13 residues. V was clipped by 5 bases and J by 4 bases, with 9 bases between them.

This chain uses TRBV24-1 with TRBJ1-3; D gene uncertain. This CDR3 region has 13 residues. Per the germline V gene, CDR1 is KGHDR and CDR2 is SFDVKD. V gave up 2 bases and J gave up 10 bases, with 11 bases separating them. Written as DNA, the CDR3 is TGTGCCACCAGTGATTCGGACCCGGGAACCATATATTTT. Amino acid sequence: CATSDSDPGTIYF.

This clone was picked up a small number of times. The chain joins TRBV28 to TRBJ2-7, with D perhaps TRBD1 (7 bases). The CDR3 contains 14 residues. From germline, CDR1 is MDHEN and CDR2 SYDVKM. The V end was cut by 1 base, the J end by 3 bases, with 10 bases between. Written as DNA, the CDR3 is TGTGCCAGCAGTTTATATCAGGGGGGCTACGAGCAGTACTTC. It translates to CASSLYQGGYEQYF.

The chain recombines TRBV6-4 with TRBJ2-7, with D possibly TRBD2 on 6 matching bases. The CDR3 loop spans 15 amino acids. The germline CDR1 and CDR2 sequences are MRHNA and SNTAGT. Trimming pared 2 bases from V and 0 bases from J, leaving 11 bases between. CDR3 sequence: CASSDGSGGSYEQYF. Here the CDR3 DNA reads TGTGCCAGCAGTGACGGTAGCGGAGGCTCCTACGAGCAGTACTTC.

This clone turned up a few times. The CDR3 loop is CATSVGNTGELFF. The CDR3 DNA reads TGTGCCACCAGTGTCGGGAATACCGGGGAGCTGTTTTTT. The gene calls are TRBV24-1 and TRBJ2-2; possibly TRBD2 for D (5 bases). With 5 bases removed from V and 5 bases from J, the gap between germline ends came to 8 bases. This CDR3 has 13 amino acids. The V gene's germline CDR1 is KGHDR and CDR2 SFDVKD.

This clone appeared a single time. The CDR3 is CASMPFKGGGLNEQFF. The DNA for the CDR3 is TGTGCCAGCATGCCCTTCAAGGGCGGGGGGCTCAATGAGCAGTTCTTC. This chain links TRBV27 with TRBJ2-1; 8 bases are a match to TRBD2. The trim removed 7 bases at V and 6 bases at J, leaving 14 bases unmatched. The CDR3 runs to 16 residues. CDR1 MNHEY and CDR2 SMNVEV come from the germline V gene (reference sequence).

In DNA form, the CDR3 reads TGTGCCAGCAGCCCCCAGGGACAGGTGGGAAACACCATATATTTT. Its protein product is CASSPQGQVGNTIYF. The V call is TRBV7-2, the J call TRBJ1-3; 8 bases agree with TRBD1. This CDR3 contains 15 residues. Per germline, CDR1 SGHTA and CDR2 FQGNSA. V shed 5 bases, J shed 4 bases, and the junction held 7 bases outside the gene matches.

This rearrangement joins TRBV25-1 to TRBJ2-4; a weak D match, TRBD2 (5 bases). Germline V lookup: CDR1 MGHDK, CDR2 SYGVNS. There are 15 residues in the CDR3. Trimming stripped 6 bases from V and 0 bases from J, with 12 bases between. Written as DNA, the CDR3 is TGTGCCAGCAGGGCGGACTCTATAGCCAAAAACATTCAGTACTTC. Its protein product is CASRADSIAKNIQYF. The variable domain in full, completed from reference TRBV25-1 and TRBJ2-4, reads EADIYQTPRYLVIGTGKKITLECSQTMGHDKMYWYQQDPGMELHLIHYSYGVNSTEKGDLSSESTVSRIRTEHFPLTLESARPSHTSQYLCASRADSIAKNIQYFGAGTRLSVL.

This clone has more than one count but fewer than ten. The DNA for the CDR3 is TGTGCCAGCAGCCCGGGACAGGGGGGCCCCTCCTACGAGCAGTACTTC. Protein product: CASSPGQGGPSYEQYF. The rearrangement joins TRBV7-8 to TRBJ2-7; 11 bases are a match to TRBD1. The CDR3 contains 16 residues. Germline V gene data show CDR1 as SGHVS and CDR2 as FQNEAQ. V lost 5 bases, J lost 0 bases, and 6 bases stayed unmatched.

This chain connects TRBV7-8 to TRBJ1-4, with D maybe TRBD1 (5 bases). V dropped 2 bases and J dropped 8 bases, with 15 bases sitting between them. Germline V gene sequence: CDR1 SGHVS, CDR2 FQNEAQ. The CDR3 is made up of 15 amino acids. The CDR3 nucleotides read TGTGCCAGCAGCTTACTCGGTATTGACAGAGAAAAACTGTTTTTT. Translation gives CASSLLGIDREKLFF.

This clone was detected only a few times. V usage is TRBV4-3 and J usage is TRBJ1-6; 8 bases fit TRBD1. The CDR3 spans 15 residues. Per the germline V gene, CDR1 is LGHNA and CDR2 is YSLEER. V lost 2 bases, J lost 9 bases, and 6 bases stayed unmatched. The CDR3 DNA follows: TGCGCCAGCAGCCAAATGACAGGGGCAGCTTCACCCCTCCACTTT. Amino acids: CASSQMTGAASPLHF.

Here the CDR3 DNA reads TGTGCCAGCAGTTACTCATTACTAGCGGGATTGTATGAGCAGTTCTTC. It translates to CASSYSLLAGLYEQFF. The chain has TRBV6-5 and TRBJ2-1; the match to TRBD2 covers 10 bases. J gave up 8 bases and V 0 bases, and 7 bases lay outside the gene matches. CDR1 and CDR2 from the germline V gene are MNHEY and SVGAGI. The CDR3 spans 16 residues.

This clone was observed a single time. The V call is TRBV28, the J call TRBJ2-1; D may be TRBD1 (5 bases). CDR3 length equals 12 residues. Trimming shortened V by 10 bases and J by 5 bases, and 12 bases separated the two germline ends. Germline V gene data show CDR1 as MDHEN and CDR2 as SYDVKM. The CDR3 nucleotides are TGTGCCATCCGAGACAGTCACAATGAGCAGTTCTTC. Protein: CAIRDSHNEQFF.